The entry below describes one T cell receptor beta chain. As yet, its antigen is unknown. This sample was included in a study of cytomegalovirus exposure and HLA in healthy donors. Study at large: A later analysis reported the same platform for the 90 to 150 validation repertoires and the 650 to 750 first-cohort repertoires. General observations from the study: Some public TCRs appeared in many individuals, while most sequences were rare. According to the study, about 180 TCR beta chains were cytomegalovirus-associated.

The germline V gene encodes CDR1 SEHNR and CDR2 FQNEAQ (reference sequence). CDR3 length equals 15 residues. V shed 3 bases and J shed 5 bases, with 14 bases lying between them. The data were produced by immunoSEQ multiplex PCR, yet TCRdb's version contains in-frame clones alone and is incomplete. Here the sample spans roughly 220,000 clones, roughly 84% being singletons. V and J are TRBV7-9 and TRBJ2-1; D unresolved. The sequenced sample was PBMCs. This TCR was recovered from a woman in her 30s in good health and CMV-seropositive. The CDR3: CASSFENLEDNEQFF. The CDR3 nucleotides read TGTGCCAGCAGCTTTGAAAACCTCGAAGACAATGAGCAGTTCTTC. Full variable domain (missing parts from reference TRBV7-9 and TRBJ2-1): DTGVSQNPRHKITKRGQNVTFRCDPISEHNRLYWYRQTLGQGPEFLTYFQNEAQLEKSRLLSDRFSAERPKGSFSTLEIQRTEQGDSAMYLCASSFENLEDNEQFFGPGTRLTVL.